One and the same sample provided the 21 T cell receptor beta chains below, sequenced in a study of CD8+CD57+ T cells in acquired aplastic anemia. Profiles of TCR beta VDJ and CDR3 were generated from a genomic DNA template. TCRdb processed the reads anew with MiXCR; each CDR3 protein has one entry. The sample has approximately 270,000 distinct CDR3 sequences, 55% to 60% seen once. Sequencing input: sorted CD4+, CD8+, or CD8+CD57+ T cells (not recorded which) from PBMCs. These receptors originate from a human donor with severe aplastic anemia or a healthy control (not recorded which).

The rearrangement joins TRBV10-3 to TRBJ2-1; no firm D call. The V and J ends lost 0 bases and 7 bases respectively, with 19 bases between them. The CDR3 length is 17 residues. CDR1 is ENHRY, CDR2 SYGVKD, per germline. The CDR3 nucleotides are TGTGCCATCAGTGAGTCTGAGGCACCCGGAGCGAAGAATGAGCAGTTCTTC. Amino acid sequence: CAISESEAPGAKNEQFF.

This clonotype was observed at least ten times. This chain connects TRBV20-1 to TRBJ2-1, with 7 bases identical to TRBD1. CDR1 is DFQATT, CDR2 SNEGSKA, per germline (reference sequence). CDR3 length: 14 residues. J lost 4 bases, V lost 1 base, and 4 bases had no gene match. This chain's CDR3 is CSARGTGKYNEQFF. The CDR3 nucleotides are TGCAGTGCTAGAGGGACAGGCAAATACAATGAGCAGTTCTTC.

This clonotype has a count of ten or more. CDR3 sequence reads: CSARRLAKNIQYF. In nucleotides, the CDR3 is TGCAGTGCTAGGCGACTAGCCAAAAACATTCAGTACTTC. The J gene is TRBJ2-4, the V gene TRBV20-1; unclear D gene. The CDR3 length is 13 residues. CDR1 DFQATT and CDR2 SNEGSKA come from the germline V gene (reference sequence). Trimming shortened V by 3 bases and J by 0 bases, and 6 bases separated the two germline ends.

The CDR3 protein is CASSLVAVAGNTIYF. In DNA, the CDR3 is TGTGCCAGCAGCTTAGTGGCAGTCGCTGGAAACACCATATATTTT. The V gene is TRBV7-6, the J gene TRBJ1-3; D is unclear. The CDR3 extends over 15 amino acids. Deletions cut 1 base from V and 2 bases from J, with 9 bases between. Per the germline V gene, CDR1 is SGHVS and CDR2 is FNYEAQ.

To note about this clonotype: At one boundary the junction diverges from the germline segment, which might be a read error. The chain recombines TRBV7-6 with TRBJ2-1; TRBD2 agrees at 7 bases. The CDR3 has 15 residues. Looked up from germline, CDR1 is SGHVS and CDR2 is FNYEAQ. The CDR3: CASSRWSSGYKEQFF. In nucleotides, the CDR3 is TGTGCTAGCAGCAGATGGTCTAGCGGATACAAAGAGCAGTTCTTC.

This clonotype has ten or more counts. CDR3 region: CASSSGTSVSTDTQYF. DNA for the CDR3: TGTGCCAGTAGTAGTGGGACTAGCGTTAGCACAGATACGCAGTATTTT. The chain couples TRBV19 to TRBJ2-3, with 10 bases that match TRBD2. In germline, CDR1 is LNHDA, CDR2 SQIVND (reference sequence). V gave up 4 bases and J gave up 0 bases; unmatched junction bases: 4. The CDR3 runs to 16 residues.

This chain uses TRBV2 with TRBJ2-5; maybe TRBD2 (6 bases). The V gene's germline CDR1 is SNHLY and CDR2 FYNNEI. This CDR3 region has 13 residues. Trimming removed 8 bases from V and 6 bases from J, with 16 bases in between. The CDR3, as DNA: TGTGCCAGCGGACCGGGACTCGCCCAGACCCAGTACTTC. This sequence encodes CASGPGLAQTQYF.

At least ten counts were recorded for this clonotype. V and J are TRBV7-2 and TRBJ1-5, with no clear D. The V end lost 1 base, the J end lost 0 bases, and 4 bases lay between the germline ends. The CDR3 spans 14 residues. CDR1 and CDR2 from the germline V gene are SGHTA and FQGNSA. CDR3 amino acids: CASSLVSSNQPQHF. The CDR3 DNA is TGTGCCAGCAGCTTAGTAAGTAGCAATCAGCCCCAGCATTTT.

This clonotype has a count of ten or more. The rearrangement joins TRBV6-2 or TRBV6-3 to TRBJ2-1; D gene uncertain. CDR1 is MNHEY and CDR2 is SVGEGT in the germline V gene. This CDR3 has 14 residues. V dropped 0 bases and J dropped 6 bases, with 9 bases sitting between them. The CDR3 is CASSYSKVLNEQFF. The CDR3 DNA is TGTGCCAGCAGTTACTCGAAAGTTCTCAATGAGCAGTTCTTC.

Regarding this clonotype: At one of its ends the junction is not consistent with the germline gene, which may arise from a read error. This CDR3 is CASSPTHTGELLF. DNA for the CDR3: TGCGCCAGCAGCCCCACGCACACCGGGGAGCTGCTTTTT. V gene TRBV9 combines with J gene TRBJ2-2, with TRBD2 as a possible D gene (5 bases). Germline CDR1 reads SGDLS; CDR2 reads YYNGEE. The CDR3 sequence is 13 residues long.

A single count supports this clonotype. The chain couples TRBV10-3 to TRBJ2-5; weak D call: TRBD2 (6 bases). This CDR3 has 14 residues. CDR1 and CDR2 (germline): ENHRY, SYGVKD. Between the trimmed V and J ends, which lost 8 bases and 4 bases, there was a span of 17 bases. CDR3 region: CAISPGPGRETQYF. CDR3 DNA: TGTGCCATCTCACCAGGTCCCGGGAGAGAGACCCAGTACTTC.

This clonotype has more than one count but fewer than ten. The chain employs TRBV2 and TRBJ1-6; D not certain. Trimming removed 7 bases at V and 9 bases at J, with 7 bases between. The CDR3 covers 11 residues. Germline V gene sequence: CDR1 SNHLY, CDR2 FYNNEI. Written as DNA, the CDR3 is TGTGCCAGCAAGGGAAGTTCACCCCTCCACTTT. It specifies CASKGSSPLHF.

CDR3 sequence reads: CATSPEVADNEQFF. For the CDR3, the DNA is TGTGCCACCAGTCCAGAGGTAGCGGACAATGAGCAGTTCTTC. The rearrangement uses TRBV24-1 and TRBJ2-1, with TRBD2 as a possible D gene (6 bases). The germline V gene has CDR1 KGHDR and CDR2 SFDVKD. V was shortened by 6 bases and J by 5 bases, with 13 bases between the two germline ends. The CDR3 extends over 14 amino acids.

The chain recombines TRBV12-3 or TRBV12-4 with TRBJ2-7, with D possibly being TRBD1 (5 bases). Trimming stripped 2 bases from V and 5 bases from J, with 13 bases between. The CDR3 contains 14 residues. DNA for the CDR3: TGTGCCAGCAGTTTAAGAACAGGATATCACGAGCAGTACTTC. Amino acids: CASSLRTGYHEQYF.

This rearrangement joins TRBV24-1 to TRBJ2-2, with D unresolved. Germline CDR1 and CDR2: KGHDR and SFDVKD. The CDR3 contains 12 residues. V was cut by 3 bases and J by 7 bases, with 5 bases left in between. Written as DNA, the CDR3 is TGTGCCACCAGTGATCCTGGCGGGGAGCTGTTTTTT. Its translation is CATSDPGGELFF.

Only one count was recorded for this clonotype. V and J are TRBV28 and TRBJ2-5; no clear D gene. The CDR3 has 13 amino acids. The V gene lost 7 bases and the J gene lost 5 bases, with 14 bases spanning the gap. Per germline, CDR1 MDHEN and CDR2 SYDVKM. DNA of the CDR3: TGTGCCAGCACTACTTTCTCCCAGGAGACCCAGTACTTC. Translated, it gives CASTTFSQETQYF.

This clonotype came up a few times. For the CDR3, the DNA is TGTGCCAGCAGCATGGACACGGACACTGAAGCTTTCTTT. Residues: CASSMDTDTEAFF. V usage is TRBV7-3 and J usage is TRBJ1-1; weak D call: TRBD1 (5 bases). V lost 5 bases, J lost 3 bases, and 10 bases lay in between. The CDR3 runs 13 residues. CDR1 SGHTA and CDR2 FQGTGA come from the germline V gene. Filled out from reference TRBV7-3 and TRBJ1-1, the complete variable domain reads GAGVSQTPSNKVTEKGKYVELRCDPISGHTALYWYRQSLGQGPEFLIYFQGTGAADDSGLPNDRFFAVRPEGSVSTLKIQRTERGDSAVYLCASSMDTDTEAFFGQGTRLTVV.

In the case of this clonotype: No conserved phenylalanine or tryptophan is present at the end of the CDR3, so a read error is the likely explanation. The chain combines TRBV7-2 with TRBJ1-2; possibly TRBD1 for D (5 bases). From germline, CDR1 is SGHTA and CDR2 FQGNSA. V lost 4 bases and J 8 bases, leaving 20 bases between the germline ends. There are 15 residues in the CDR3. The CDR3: CASSSYFGTMVGYTL. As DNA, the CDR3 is TGTGCCAGCAGCTCCTACTTTGGGACTATGGTGGGCTACACCTTG.

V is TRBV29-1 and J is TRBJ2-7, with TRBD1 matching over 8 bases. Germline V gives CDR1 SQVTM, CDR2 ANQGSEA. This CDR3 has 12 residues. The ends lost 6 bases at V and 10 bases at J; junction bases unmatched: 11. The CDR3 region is CSVASHRGEQYF. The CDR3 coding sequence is TGCAGCGTCGCGAGCCACAGGGGGGAACAGTACTTC.

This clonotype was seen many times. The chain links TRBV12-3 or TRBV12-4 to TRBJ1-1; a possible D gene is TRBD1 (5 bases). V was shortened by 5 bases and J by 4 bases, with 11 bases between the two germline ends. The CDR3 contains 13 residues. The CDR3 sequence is CASSDRLATEAFF. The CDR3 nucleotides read TGTGCCAGCAGTGACAGACTAGCCACTGAAGCTTTCTTT.

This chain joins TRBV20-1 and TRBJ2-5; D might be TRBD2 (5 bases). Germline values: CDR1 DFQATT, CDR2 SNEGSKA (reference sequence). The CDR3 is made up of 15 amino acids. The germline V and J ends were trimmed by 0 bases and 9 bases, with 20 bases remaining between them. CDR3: CSARDQWGEGQPQYF. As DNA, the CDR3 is TGCAGTGCTAGAGATCAATGGGGAGAGGGTCAGCCCCAGTACTTC.